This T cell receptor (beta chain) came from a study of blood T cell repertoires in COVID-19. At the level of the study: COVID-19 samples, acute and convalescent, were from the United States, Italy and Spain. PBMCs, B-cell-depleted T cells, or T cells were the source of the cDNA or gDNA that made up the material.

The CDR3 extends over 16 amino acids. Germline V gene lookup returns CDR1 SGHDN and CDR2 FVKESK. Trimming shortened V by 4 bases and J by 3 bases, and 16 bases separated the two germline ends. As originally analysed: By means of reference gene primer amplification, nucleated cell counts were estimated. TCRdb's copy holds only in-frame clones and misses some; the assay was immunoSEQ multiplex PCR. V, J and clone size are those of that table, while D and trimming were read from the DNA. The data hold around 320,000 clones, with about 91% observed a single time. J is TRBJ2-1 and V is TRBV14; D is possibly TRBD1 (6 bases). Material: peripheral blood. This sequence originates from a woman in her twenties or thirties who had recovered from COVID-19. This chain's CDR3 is CASSREPGVNYNEQFF. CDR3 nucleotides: TGTGCCAGCAGCCGAGAACCAGGGGTCAACTACAATGAGCAGTTCTTC.